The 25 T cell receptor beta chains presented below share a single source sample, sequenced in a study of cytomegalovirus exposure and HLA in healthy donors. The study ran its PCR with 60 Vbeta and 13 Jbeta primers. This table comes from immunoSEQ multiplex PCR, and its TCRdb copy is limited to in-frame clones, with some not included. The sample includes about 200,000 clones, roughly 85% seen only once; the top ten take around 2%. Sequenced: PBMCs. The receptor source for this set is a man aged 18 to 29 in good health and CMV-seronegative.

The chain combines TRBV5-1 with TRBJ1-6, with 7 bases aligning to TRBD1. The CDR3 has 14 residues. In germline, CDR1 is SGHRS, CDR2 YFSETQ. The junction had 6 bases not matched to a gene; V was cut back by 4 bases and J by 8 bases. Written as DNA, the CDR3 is TGCGCCAGCAGCAACACAGGGGCCGATTCACCCCTCCACTTT. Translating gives CASSNTGADSPLHF.

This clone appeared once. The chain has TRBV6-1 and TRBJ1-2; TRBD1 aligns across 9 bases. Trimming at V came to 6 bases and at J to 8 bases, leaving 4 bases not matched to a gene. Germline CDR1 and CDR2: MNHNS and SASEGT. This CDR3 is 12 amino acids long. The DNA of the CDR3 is TGTGCCAGCAGGGACACAGGGGGCGGCTACACCTTC. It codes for CASRDTGGGYTF.

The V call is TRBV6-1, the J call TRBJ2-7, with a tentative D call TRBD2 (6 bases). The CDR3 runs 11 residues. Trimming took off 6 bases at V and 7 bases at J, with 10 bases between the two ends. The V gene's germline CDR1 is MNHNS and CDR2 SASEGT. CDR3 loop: CASSHAGEQYF. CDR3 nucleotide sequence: TGTGCCAGCAGCCATGCGGGGGAGCAGTACTTC.

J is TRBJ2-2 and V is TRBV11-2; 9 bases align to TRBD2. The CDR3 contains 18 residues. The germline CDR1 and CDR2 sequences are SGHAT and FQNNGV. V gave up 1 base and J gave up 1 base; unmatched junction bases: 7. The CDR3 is CASSLGGLAGLNTGELFF. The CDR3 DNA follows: TGTGCCAGCAGCTTAGGGGGTCTAGCGGGGTTGAACACCGGGGAGCTGTTTTTT.

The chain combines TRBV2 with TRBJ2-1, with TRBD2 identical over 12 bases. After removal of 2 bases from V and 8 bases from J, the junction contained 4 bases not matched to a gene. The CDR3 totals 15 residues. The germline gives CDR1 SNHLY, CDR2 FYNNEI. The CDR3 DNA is TGTGCCAGCAGTGAATGGACTAGCGGGGATGATGAGCAGTTCTTC. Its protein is CASSEWTSGDDEQFF.

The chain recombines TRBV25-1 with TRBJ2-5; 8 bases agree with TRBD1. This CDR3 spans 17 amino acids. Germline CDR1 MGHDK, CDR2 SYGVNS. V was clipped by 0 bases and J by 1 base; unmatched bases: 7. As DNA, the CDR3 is TGTGCCAGCAGTGAATATCTAGGACAGGGCTCCCAAGAGACCCAGTACTTC. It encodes CASSEYLGQGSQETQYF.

The CDR3 nucleotides are TGTGCCAGCTTGCCCGGGGATAGCAATCAGCCCCAGCATTTT. It is translated as CASLPGDSNQPQHF. This chain uses TRBV6-6 with TRBJ1-5; D not certain. V lost 8 bases to trimming and J lost 0 bases, with 11 bases between them. This CDR3 is 14 amino acids long. Per germline, CDR1 MNHNY and CDR2 SVGAGI (reference sequence).

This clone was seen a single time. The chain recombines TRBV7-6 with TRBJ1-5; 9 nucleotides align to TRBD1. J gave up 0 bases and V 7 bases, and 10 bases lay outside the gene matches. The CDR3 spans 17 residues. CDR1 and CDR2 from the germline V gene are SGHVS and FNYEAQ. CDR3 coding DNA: TGTGCCAGCACCGAAAACAGGGGGCCCGTTAGCAATCAGCCCCAGCATTTT. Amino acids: CASTENRGPVSNQPQHF.

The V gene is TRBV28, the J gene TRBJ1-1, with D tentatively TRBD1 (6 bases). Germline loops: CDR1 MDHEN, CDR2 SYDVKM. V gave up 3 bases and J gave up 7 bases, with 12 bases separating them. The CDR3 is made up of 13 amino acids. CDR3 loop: CASSLRTAREAFF. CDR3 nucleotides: TGTGCCAGCAGTTTGCGGACAGCTCGTGAAGCTTTCTTT.

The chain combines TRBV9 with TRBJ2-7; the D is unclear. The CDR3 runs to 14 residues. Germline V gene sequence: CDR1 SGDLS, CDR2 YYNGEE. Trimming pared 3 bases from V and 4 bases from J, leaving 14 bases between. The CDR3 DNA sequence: TGTGCCAGCAGCGCCCATAATCCCAGTTACGAGCAGTACTTC. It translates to CASSAHNPSYEQYF.

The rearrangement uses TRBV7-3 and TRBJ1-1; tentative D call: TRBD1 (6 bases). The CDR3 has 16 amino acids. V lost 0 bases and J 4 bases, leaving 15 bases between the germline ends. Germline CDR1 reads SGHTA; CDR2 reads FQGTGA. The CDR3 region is CASSLTGGGESTEAFF. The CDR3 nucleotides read TGTGCCAGCAGCTTAACTGGCGGGGGCGAGAGCACTGAAGCTTTCTTT.

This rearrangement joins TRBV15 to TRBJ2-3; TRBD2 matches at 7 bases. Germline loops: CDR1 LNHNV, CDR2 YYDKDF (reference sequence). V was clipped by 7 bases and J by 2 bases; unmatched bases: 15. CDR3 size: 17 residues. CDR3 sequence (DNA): TGTGCCACCATGGAAATTCCCCGAGCGGGATCCACAGATACGCAGTATTTT. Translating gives CATMEIPRAGSTDTQYF.

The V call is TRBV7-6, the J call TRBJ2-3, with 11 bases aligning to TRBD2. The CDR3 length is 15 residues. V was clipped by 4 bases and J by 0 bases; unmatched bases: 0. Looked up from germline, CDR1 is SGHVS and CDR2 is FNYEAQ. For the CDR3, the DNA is TGTGCCAGCAGCTCTAGCGGGGGGAGCACAGATACGCAGTATTTT. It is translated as CASSSSGGSTDTQYF.

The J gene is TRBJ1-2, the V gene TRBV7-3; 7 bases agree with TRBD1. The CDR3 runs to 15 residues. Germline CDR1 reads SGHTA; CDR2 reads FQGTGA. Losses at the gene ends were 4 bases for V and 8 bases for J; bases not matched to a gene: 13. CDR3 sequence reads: CASSSAPQGTGGYTF. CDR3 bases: TGTGCCAGCAGCTCAGCCCCACAGGGGACTGGCGGCTACACCTTC.

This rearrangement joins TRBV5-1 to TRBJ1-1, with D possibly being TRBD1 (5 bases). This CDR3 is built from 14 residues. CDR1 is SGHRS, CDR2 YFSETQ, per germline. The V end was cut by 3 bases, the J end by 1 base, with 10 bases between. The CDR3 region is CASSYFQGNTEAFF. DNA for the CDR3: TGCGCCAGCAGCTACTTTCAGGGGAACACTGAAGCTTTCTTT.

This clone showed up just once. The CDR3 reads CSVGTGTSWVGELFF. As DNA, the CDR3 is TGCAGCGTTGGTACCGGGACTAGCTGGGTCGGGGAGCTGTTTTTT. This rearrangement joins TRBV29-1 to TRBJ2-2; 9 nucleotides agree with TRBD2. The CDR3 length is 15 residues. J was trimmed by 7 bases and V by 4 bases; bases with no gene match: 10. CDR1 is SQVTM and CDR2 is ANQGSEA in the germline V gene.

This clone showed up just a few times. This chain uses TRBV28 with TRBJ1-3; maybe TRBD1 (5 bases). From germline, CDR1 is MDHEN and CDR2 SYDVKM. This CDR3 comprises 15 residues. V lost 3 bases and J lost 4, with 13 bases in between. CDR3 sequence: CASSLRTRLGNTIYF. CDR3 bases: TGTGCCAGCAGTTTGAGGACAAGACTCGGAAACACCATATATTTT.

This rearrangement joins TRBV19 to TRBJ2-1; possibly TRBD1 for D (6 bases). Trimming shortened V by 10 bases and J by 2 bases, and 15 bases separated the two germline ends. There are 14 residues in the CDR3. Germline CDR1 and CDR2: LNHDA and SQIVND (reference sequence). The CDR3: CANRRDTPYNEQFF. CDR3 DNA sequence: TGTGCCAACCGCCGGGACACCCCCTACAATGAGCAGTTCTTC.

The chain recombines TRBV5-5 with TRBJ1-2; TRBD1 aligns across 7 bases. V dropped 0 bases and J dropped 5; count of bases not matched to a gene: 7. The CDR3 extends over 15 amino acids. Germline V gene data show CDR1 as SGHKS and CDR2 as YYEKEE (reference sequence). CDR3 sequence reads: CASSLDPGQQYGYTF. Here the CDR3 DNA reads TGTGCCAGCAGCTTGGATCCGGGACAGCAGTATGGCTACACCTTC. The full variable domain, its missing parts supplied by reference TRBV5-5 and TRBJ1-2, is DAGVTQSPTHLIKTRGQQVTLRCSPISGHKSVSWYQQVLGQGPQFIFQYYEKEERGRGNFPDRFSARQFPNYSSELNVNALLLGDSALYLCASSLDPGQQYGYTFGSGTRLTVV.

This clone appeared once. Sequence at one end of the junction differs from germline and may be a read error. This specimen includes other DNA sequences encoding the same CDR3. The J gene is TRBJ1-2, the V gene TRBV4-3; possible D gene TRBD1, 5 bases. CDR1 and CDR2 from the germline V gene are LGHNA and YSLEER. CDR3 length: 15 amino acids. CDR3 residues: CASSQADSPGDGYTF. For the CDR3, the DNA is TGCGCCAGTAGCCAAGCAGACAGTCCTGGCGATGGCTACACCTTC.

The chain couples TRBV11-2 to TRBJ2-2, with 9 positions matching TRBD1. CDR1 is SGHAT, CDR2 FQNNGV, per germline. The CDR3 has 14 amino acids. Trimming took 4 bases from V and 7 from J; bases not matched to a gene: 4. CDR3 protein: CASSSQGAIGELFF. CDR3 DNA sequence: TGTGCCAGCAGCTCACAGGGGGCAATCGGGGAGCTGTTTTTT.

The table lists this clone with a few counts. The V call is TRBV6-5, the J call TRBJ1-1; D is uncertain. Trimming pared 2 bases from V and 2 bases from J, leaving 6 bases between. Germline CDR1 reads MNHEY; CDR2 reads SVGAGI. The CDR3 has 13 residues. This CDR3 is CASSYVLNTEAFF. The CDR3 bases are TGTGCCAGCAGTTACGTATTAAACACTGAAGCTTTCTTT.

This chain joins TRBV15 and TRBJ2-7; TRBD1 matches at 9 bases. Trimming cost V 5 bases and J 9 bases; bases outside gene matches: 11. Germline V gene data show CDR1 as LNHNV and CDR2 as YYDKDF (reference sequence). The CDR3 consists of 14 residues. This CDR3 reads CATSQDRGGSGQYF. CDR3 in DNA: TGTGCCACCAGCCAGGACAGGGGTGGGAGTGGGCAGTACTTC. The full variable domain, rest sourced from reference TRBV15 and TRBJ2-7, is DAMVIQNPRYQVTQFGKPVTLSCSQTLNHNVMYWYQQKSSQAPKLLFHYYDKDFNNEADTPDNFQSRRPNTSFCFLDIRSPGLGDTAMYLCATSQDRGGSGQYFGPGTRLTVT.

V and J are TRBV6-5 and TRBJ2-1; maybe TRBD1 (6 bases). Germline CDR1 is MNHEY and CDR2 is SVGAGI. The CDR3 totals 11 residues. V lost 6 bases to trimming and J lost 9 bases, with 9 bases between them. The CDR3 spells CASSQGTEQFF. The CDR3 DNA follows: TGTGCCAGCAGCCAGGGGACTGAGCAGTTCTTC.

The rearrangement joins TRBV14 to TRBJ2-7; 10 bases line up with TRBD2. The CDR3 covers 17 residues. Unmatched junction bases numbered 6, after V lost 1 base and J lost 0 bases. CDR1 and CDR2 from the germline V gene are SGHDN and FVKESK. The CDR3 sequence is CASSQVWPSGGSYEQYF. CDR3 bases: TGTGCCAGCAGCCAAGTTTGGCCTAGCGGGGGCTCCTACGAGCAGTACTTC.